The 5 T cell receptor beta chains in this list originate from one sample, sequenced in a study of shared clonotypes between healthy human individuals (dated by TCRdb to about 2020). The library was generated by the immunoSEQ multiplex PCR assay. Sourced from immuneACCESS, this table was stored by TCRdb with only in-frame sequences that have V and J called. A share of the clones is absent; for the studies checked, an unresolved V gene accounts for under half, and the remainder has no known explanation. A total of about 2.1 million clones appear in this sample, about 92% of them only once. The ten largest clones represent about 1.5% of the sample. CD8 naive samples consisted of CD45RO-negative cells that were positively selected for CCR7, yielding a CD45RA+CCR7+ population without TemRA cells. Sequences were obtained from naive CD8+ T cells from PBMCs. The cell subset or site label, read with the paper, signifies: CD45RA+CCR7+. These receptors were taken from a young man in good health. Some clones in this sample may be carry-over from other donors' samples.

CDR3 sequence reads: CASSRALGPQETQYF. CDR3 DNA: TGTGCCAGCAGCCGAGCCCTAGGGCCCCAAGAGACCCAGTACTTC. This rearrangement joins TRBV7-9 to TRBJ2-5; D is ambiguous. Germline CDR1 SEHNR, CDR2 FQNEAQ (reference sequence). Trimming removed 5 bases at V and 1 base at J, with 14 bases between. The CDR3 is made up of 15 amino acids.

The gene calls are TRBV6-6 and TRBJ2-7; TRBD1 matches 8 bases. After removal of 8 bases from V and 5 bases from J, the junction contained 14 bases not matched to a gene. The V gene's germline CDR1 is MNHNY and CDR2 SVGAGI (reference sequence). There are 15 residues in the CDR3. The chain's CDR3 is CASSYPTGASNEQYF. CDR3 in DNA: TGTGCCAGCTCCTACCCGACAGGGGCTAGCAACGAGCAGTACTTC.

This chain connects TRBV9 to TRBJ2-3, with 7 nucleotides matching TRBD2. The CDR3 has 16 residues. Per germline, CDR1 SGDLS and CDR2 YYNGEE. J was trimmed by 0 bases and V by 3 bases; bases with no gene match: 7. CDR3 residues: CASSGREVKSTDTQYF. In DNA, the CDR3 is TGTGCCAGCAGCGGCCGGGAGGTGAAAAGCACAGATACGCAGTATTTT.

V and J are TRBV9 and TRBJ2-3; the D is unclear. The CDR3 covers 13 residues. Germline V gene sequence: CDR1 SGDLS, CDR2 YYNGEE. Trimming shortened V by 0 bases and J by 5 bases, and 7 bases separated the two germline ends. This chain's CDR3 is CASSVGDVDTQYF. CDR3 bases: TGTGCCAGCAGCGTAGGAGATGTAGATACGCAGTATTTT.

This chain joins TRBV7-8 and TRBJ2-1; D gene uncertain. V dropped 3 bases and J dropped 6 bases, with 12 bases sitting between them. CDR3 length equals 14 residues. In germline, CDR1 is SGHVS, CDR2 FQNEAQ. The DNA of the CDR3 is TGTGCCAGCAGCTTCCTAGATGGCGGCAATGAGCAGTTCTTC. Protein sequence: CASSFLDGGNEQFF.